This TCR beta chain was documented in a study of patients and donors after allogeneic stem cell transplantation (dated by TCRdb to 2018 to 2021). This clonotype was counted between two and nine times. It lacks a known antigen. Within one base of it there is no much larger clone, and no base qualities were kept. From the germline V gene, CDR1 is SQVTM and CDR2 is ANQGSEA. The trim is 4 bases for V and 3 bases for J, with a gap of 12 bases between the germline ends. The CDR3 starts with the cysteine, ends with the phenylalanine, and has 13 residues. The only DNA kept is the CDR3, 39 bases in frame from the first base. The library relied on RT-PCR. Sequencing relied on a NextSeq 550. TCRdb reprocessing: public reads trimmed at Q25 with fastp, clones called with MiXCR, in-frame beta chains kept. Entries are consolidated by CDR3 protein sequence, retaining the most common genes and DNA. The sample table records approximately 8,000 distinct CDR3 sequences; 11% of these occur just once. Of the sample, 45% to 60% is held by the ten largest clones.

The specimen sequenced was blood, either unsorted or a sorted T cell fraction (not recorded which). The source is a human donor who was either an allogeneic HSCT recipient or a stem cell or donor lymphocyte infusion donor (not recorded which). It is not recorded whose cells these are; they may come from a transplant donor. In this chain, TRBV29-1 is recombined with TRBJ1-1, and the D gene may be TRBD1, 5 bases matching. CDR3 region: CSVVGDWDTEAFF. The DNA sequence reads TGCAGCGTTGTAGGGGATTGGGACACTGAAGCTTTCTTT.